A selection of T cell receptor beta chains follows, all from one sample in a study of Graves' ophthalmopathy and Graves' hyperthyroidism. TCRdb fed the multiplex PCR reads into MiXCR, producing one record per CDR3 protein. Among roughly 350,000 distinct CDR3 sequences listed, about a sixth were seen once. The sample was peripheral blood. These receptors were obtained from an adult woman with stable Graves' hyperthyroidism. CDR3s include the opening cysteine and the closing phenylalanine or tryptophan. D genes are given only for firm matches. Clone size appears in some rows only: once, few, many, or a class for an expanded clone.

j_gene: TRBJ2-7; abundance: NA; d_gene: NA; v_gene: TRBV20-1; len: 14; CDR3nt: TGCAGTGCGCCCGCACCTCTGGGTAGCGACGAGCAGTACTTC; CDR3aa: CSAPAPLGSDEQYF
j_gene: TRBJ1-2; abundance: many; d_gene: NA; v_gene: TRBV6-5; len: 14; CDR3nt: TGTGCCAGCAGTTACTCCTGGACAGATAAGGGCTACACCTTC; CDR3aa: CASSYSWTDKGYTF
j_gene: TRBJ1-1; abundance: many; d_gene: NA; v_gene: TRBV20-1; len: 14; CDR3nt: TGCAGTGCTAGAGATAGCACAGTGGGAGCTGAAGCTTTCTTT; CDR3aa: CSARDSTVGAEAFF
j_gene: TRBJ2-5; abundance: many; d_gene: TRBD2; v_gene: TRBV25-1; len: 15; CDR3nt: TGTGCCAGCACGGTAGCGGGAGCAGGTGTAGAGACCCAGTACTTC; CDR3aa: CASTVAGAGVETQYF
j_gene: TRBJ2-7; abundance: NA; d_gene: NA; v_gene: TRBV20-1; len: 12; CDR3nt: TGCAGTGCAGGGGGGCAGAATTACGAGCAGTACTTC; CDR3aa: CSAGGQNYEQYF
j_gene: TRBJ1-2; abundance: few; d_gene: NA; v_gene: TRBV6-1; len: 12; CDR3nt: TGTGCCTGCGTCAGGCCACCCTATGGCTACACCTTC; CDR3aa: CACVRPPYGYTF
j_gene: TRBJ2-2; abundance: many; d_gene: NA; v_gene: TRBV27; len: 13; CDR3nt: TGTGCCAGCAGCGGACAGAACACCGGGGAGCTGTTTTTT; CDR3aa: CASSGQNTGELFF
j_gene: TRBJ2-2; abundance: many; d_gene: TRBD2; v_gene: TRBV5-1; len: 15; CDR3nt: TGCGCCAGCAGCACCCGACTAGCGGAGACCGGGGAGCTGTTTTTT; CDR3aa: CASSTRLAETGELFF
j_gene: TRBJ1-1; abundance: many; d_gene: NA; v_gene: TRBV20-1; len: 16; CDR3nt: TGCAGTGCTAGAGAAACTCCCCGGGCCCTGAACACTGAAGCTTTCTTT; CDR3aa: CSARETPRALNTEAFF
j_gene: TRBJ2-2; abundance: NA; d_gene: TRBD2; v_gene: TRBV11-2; len: 13; CDR3nt: TGTGCCAGCAGTGGGACTAGGGCCGGGGAGCTGTGTTTT; CDR3aa: CASSGTRAGELCF
j_gene: TRBJ2-7; abundance: many; d_gene: TRBD2; v_gene: TRBV27; len: 15; CDR3nt: TGTGCCAGCAGGACTAGCGGGAGGACTTCCTACGAGCAGTACTTC; CDR3aa: CASRTSGRTSYEQYF
j_gene: TRBJ2-7; abundance: many; d_gene: NA; v_gene: TRBV2; len: 13; CDR3nt: TGTGCCAGTGGCTATGACGGAACCTACGAGCAGTACTTC; CDR3aa: CASGYDGTYEQYF
j_gene: TRBJ1-5; abundance: many; d_gene: NA; v_gene: TRBV15; len: 14; CDR3nt: TGTGCCACCAGCAGAGGTTTCGGAAATCAGCCCCAGCATTTT; CDR3aa: CATSRGFGNQPQHF
j_gene: TRBJ2-7; abundance: many; d_gene: TRBD2; v_gene: TRBV12-3/TRBV12-4; len: 14; CDR3nt: TGTGCCAGCAGTCCGACTAGCCCCTCCTACGAGCAGTACTTC; CDR3aa: CASSPTSPSYEQYF
j_gene: TRBJ2-4; abundance: many; d_gene: NA; v_gene: TRBV18; len: 16; CDR3nt: TGTGCCAGCTCACCACTTGGGGGCCTAGCCAAAAACATTCAGTACTTC; CDR3aa: CASSPLGGLAKNIQYF
j_gene: TRBJ1-5; abundance: many; d_gene: NA; v_gene: TRBV7-2; len: 12; CDR3nt: TGTGCCAGCAGCACGCCTGGGCAGCCCCAGCATTTT; CDR3aa: CASSTPGQPQHF
j_gene: TRBJ1-2; abundance: many; d_gene: NA; v_gene: TRBV12-3/TRBV12-4; len: 14; CDR3nt: TGTGCCAGCAGTACCGGGACAAGAGGTTACGGCTACACCTTC; CDR3aa: CASSTGTRGYGYTF
j_gene: TRBJ1-1; abundance: many; d_gene: NA; v_gene: TRBV6-1; len: 15; CDR3nt: TGTGCCAGCAGTCCCCGGGCAGGTGAGAACACTGAAGCTTTCTTT; CDR3aa: CASSPRAGENTEAFF
j_gene: TRBJ2-5; abundance: many; d_gene: TRBD1; v_gene: TRBV19; len: 14; CDR3nt: TGTGCCAGTAGCTCCCCGGACAGGGTTGAGACCCAGTACTTC; CDR3aa: CASSSPDRVETQYF
j_gene: TRBJ1-5; abundance: many; d_gene: TRBD1; v_gene: TRBV6-1; len: 16; CDR3nt: TGTGCCAGCACCCAAGGACAGGGGCATTCTTTTCAGCCCCAGCATTTT; CDR3aa: CASTQGQGHSFQPQHF
j_gene: TRBJ1-3; abundance: many; d_gene: NA; v_gene: TRBV5-5; len: 13; CDR3nt: TGTGCCAGCAGCTTAGACCCCGGAAACACCATATATTTT; CDR3aa: CASSLDPGNTIYF
j_gene: TRBJ2-6; abundance: many; d_gene: TRBD1; v_gene: TRBV12-5; len: 17; CDR3nt: TGTGCTAGTGGTCCGGACAGGGGGACTACTGGGGCCAACGTCCTGACTTTC; CDR3aa: CASGPDRGTTGANVLTF
j_gene: TRBJ1-5; abundance: many; d_gene: NA; v_gene: TRBV6-1; len: 11; CDR3nt: TGTGCCAGCAGTGAAGCTCAGCCCCAGCATTTT; CDR3aa: CASSEAQPQHF
j_gene: TRBJ1-6; abundance: many; d_gene: NA; v_gene: TRBV10-1; len: 13; CDR3nt: TGCGCCAGCAAGGACACGAGTAATTCACCCCTCCACTTT; CDR3aa: CASKDTSNSPLHF
j_gene: TRBJ2-5; abundance: few; d_gene: TRBD2; v_gene: TRBV6-1; len: 13; CDR3nt: TGTGCCAGCAGGGCTAGCGGGACGGAGACCCAGTACTTC; CDR3aa: CASRASGTETQYF
j_gene: TRBJ2-3; abundance: few; d_gene: TRBD2; v_gene: TRBV11-2; len: 15; CDR3nt: TGTGCCAGCAGCCCACCGGGACTAGCCCGAAGGACGCAGTATTTT; CDR3aa: CASSPPGLARRTQYF
j_gene: TRBJ2-7; abundance: many; d_gene: NA; v_gene: TRBV27; len: 13; CDR3nt: TGTGCCAGCAGCAAGACGGGGAGCTACGAGCAGTACTTC; CDR3aa: CASSKTGSYEQYF
j_gene: TRBJ2-5; abundance: NA; d_gene: TRBD2; v_gene: TRBV28; len: 14; CDR3nt: TGTGCCAGCAGTCCGACTAGCGGGATGGAGACCCAGTACTTC; CDR3aa: CASSPTSGMETQYF
j_gene: TRBJ2-5; abundance: many; d_gene: NA; v_gene: TRBV7-2; len: 13; CDR3nt: TGTGCCAGCAGCTCTGGACAGAAAGAGACCCAGTACTTC; CDR3aa: CASSSGQKETQYF
j_gene: TRBJ1-5; abundance: many; d_gene: NA; v_gene: TRBV28; len: 14; CDR3nt: TGTGCCAGCAGTCCATCCACGGGTGCGCAGCCCCAGCATTTT; CDR3aa: CASSPSTGAQPQHF
j_gene: TRBJ2-7; abundance: NA; d_gene: NA; v_gene: TRBV7-2; len: 11; CDR3nt: TGTGCCAGCAACGAGGGAGGCGAGCAGTACTTC; CDR3aa: CASNEGGEQYF
j_gene: TRBJ2-7; abundance: many; d_gene: NA; v_gene: TRBV6-4; len: 17; CDR3nt: TGTGCCAGCAGTCGACAACCCTCCACGGGGAACCTCTACGAGCAGTACTTC; CDR3aa: CASSRQPSTGNLYEQYF
j_gene: TRBJ2-4; abundance: NA; d_gene: NA; v_gene: TRBV12-3/TRBV12-4; len: 18; CDR3nt: TGTGCCAGCAGTTTACGCCGACAGTCTCTTTTAGCCAAAAACATTCAGTACTTC; CDR3aa: CASSLRRQSLLAKNIQYF
j_gene: TRBJ2-5; abundance: many; d_gene: NA; v_gene: TRBV12-3/TRBV12-4; len: 11; CDR3nt: TGTGCCAGCAGTGACGGGGGGACCCAGTACTTC; CDR3aa: CASSDGGTQYF
j_gene: TRBJ1-5; abundance: many; d_gene: TRBD1; v_gene: TRBV19; len: 17; CDR3nt: TGTGCCAGTAACCCGGACAGGGGCGACAATAGCAATCAGCCCCAGCATTTT; CDR3aa: CASNPDRGDNSNQPQHF
j_gene: TRBJ1-6; abundance: many; d_gene: TRBD1; v_gene: TRBV12-3/TRBV12-4; len: 14; CDR3nt: TGTGCCAGCAGACCCGGGACAGATAATTCACCCCTCCACTTT; CDR3aa: CASRPGTDNSPLHF
j_gene: TRBJ1-1; abundance: many; d_gene: NA; v_gene: TRBV7-2; len: 13; CDR3nt: TGTGCCAGCAGCACGTATATGAACACTGAAGCTTTCTTT; CDR3aa: CASSTYMNTEAFF
j_gene: TRBJ2-2; abundance: few; d_gene: NA; v_gene: TRBV7-9; len: 15; CDR3nt: TGTGCCAGCAGCGACGGGGCGGGTCTATCTGGGGAGCTGTTTTTT; CDR3aa: CASSDGAGLSGELFF
j_gene: TRBJ2-7; abundance: many; d_gene: NA; v_gene: TRBV12-3/TRBV12-4; len: 14; CDR3nt: TGTGCCAGCAGTTCATGGGGGCGCGAGTTGGAGCAGTACTTC; CDR3aa: CASSSWGRELEQYF
j_gene: TRBJ2-7; abundance: NA; d_gene: NA; v_gene: TRBV15; len: 15; CDR3nt: TGTGCCACCAGCAGAGGGGCTCGGTCGTTCGGCGAGCAGTACTTC; CDR3aa: CATSRGARSFGEQYF
j_gene: TRBJ1-1; abundance: many; d_gene: NA; v_gene: TRBV29-1; len: 11; CDR3nt: TGCAGCGTTGCAGGGGATACTGAAGCTTTCTTT; CDR3aa: CSVAGDTEAFF
j_gene: TRBJ2-7; abundance: many; d_gene: NA; v_gene: TRBV20-1; len: 13; CDR3nt: TGCAGTGCTAGAGAAGGATTGGAACGCGAGCAGTACTTC; CDR3aa: CSAREGLEREQYF
j_gene: TRBJ1-1; abundance: NA; d_gene: TRBD1; v_gene: TRBV20-1; len: 14; CDR3nt: TGCAGTGCTAGAGAAGGGACAGCGAACACTGAAGCTTTCTTT; CDR3aa: CSAREGTANTEAFF
j_gene: TRBJ2-5; abundance: NA; d_gene: NA; v_gene: TRBV20-1; len: 12; CDR3nt: TGCAGTGCTTTCGGCGTTGATGAGACCCAGTACTTC; CDR3aa: CSAFGVDETQYF
j_gene: TRBJ1-2; abundance: many; d_gene: TRBD1; v_gene: TRBV29-1; len: 13; CDR3nt: TGCAGCGTTGACCAGGGGGCGAACTATGGCTACACCTTC; CDR3aa: CSVDQGANYGYTF
j_gene: TRBJ1-1; abundance: many; d_gene: TRBD1; v_gene: TRBV7-9; len: 15; CDR3nt: TGTGCCAGCAGCTTAGCCGCAGGGGGCGCGACTGAAGCTTTCTTT; CDR3aa: CASSLAAGGATEAFF
j_gene: TRBJ2-5; abundance: many; d_gene: TRBD1; v_gene: TRBV5-6; len: 16; CDR3nt: TGTGCCAGCAGCTCCGGGACAGGGGTAAGAGGAGAGACCCAGTACTTC; CDR3aa: CASSSGTGVRGETQYF
j_gene: TRBJ2-7; abundance: NA; d_gene: TRBD2; v_gene: TRBV9; len: 15; CDR3nt: TGTGCCAGCAGCGCAGGATCGGGACTAGCCGGGGAGCAGTACTTC; CDR3aa: CASSAGSGLAGEQYF
j_gene: TRBJ1-2; abundance: many; d_gene: NA; v_gene: TRBV28; len: 14; CDR3nt: TGTGCCAGCAGTTTTCCGCAAAGACCTTATGGCTACACCTTC; CDR3aa: CASSFPQRPYGYTF
j_gene: TRBJ1-5; abundance: many; d_gene: TRBD1; v_gene: TRBV6-2/TRBV6-3; len: 15; CDR3nt: TGTGCCAGCAGTCAATCTCCGGACAGGGATCAGCCCCAGCATTTT; CDR3aa: CASSQSPDRDQPQHF